This T cell receptor beta chain was found in a study of T cells in Graves' hyperthyroidism and ophthalmopathy. Study outcomes and limitations: Most thyroid-expanded clonotypes above 0.001 were also found in blood. Patients with ophthalmopathy were separated from those with stable hyperthyroidism by a 13 V-J model.

Uncontrolled infection, other autoimmune disease, pregnancy or lactation led to exclusion. Together with thyroid ultrasound, orbital computed tomography, serum thyroxine and TRAb, clinical symptoms were used for diagnoses. This clonotype was found once. Its antigen is undetermined. Unmatched junction bases numbered 9, after V lost 3 bases and J lost 5 bases. The V gene's germline CDR1 is DFQATT and CDR2 SNEGSKA (reference sequence). This CDR3 is built from 14 residues. Amplified regions were TCR beta CDR3 sequences from RNA transcripts. An initial round of RT-PCR targeting the TCR CDR3 relied on the HTBI primer set. TCRdb fed the multiplex PCR reads into MiXCR, producing one record per CDR3 protein. The sample carries 480,000 or so distinct CDR3 sequences, over 35% recorded once.

The sequenced material came from peripheral blood or thyroid tissue (not recorded which). This chain links TRBV20-1 with TRBJ1-1; 7 nucleotides align to TRBD1. This clonotype was obtained from an adult woman with Graves' disease, either hyperthyroidism or ophthalmopathy (not recorded which). CDR3 sequence reads: CSARGTGAGTEAFF. For the CDR3, the DNA is TGCAGTGCTAGGGGTACAGGGGCCGGGACTGAAGCTTTCTTT.